What follows are 10 T cell receptor beta chains derived from one specimen sequenced in a study of T-cell reconstitution after alpha-beta-depleted transplantation in children. Unique molecular identifiers featured in how the TCRbeta library was prepared. TCRdb reanalysed the PCR reads using MiXCR and keeps one entry per CDR3 protein. The repertoire has approximately 350,000 distinct CDR3 sequences, around 15% of them found once; the top ten carry approximately 38%. The input for sequencing was PBMCs, mostly from graft donor cells, taken 360 days after TCRalphabeta/CD19-depleted stem cell transplant. These receptors all come from a male patient aged 2 to 10 who had a stem cell transplant for acute lymphoblastic leukemia, so the T cells may come from the graft donor.

V usage is TRBV6-5 and J usage is TRBJ1-5, with D uncertain. CDR1 and CDR2 from the germline V gene are MNHEY and SVGAGI. V was shortened by 6 bases and J by 3 bases, with 12 bases between the two germline ends. The CDR3 runs to 14 residues. As DNA, the CDR3 is TGTGCCAGCAGACTCGGGCCCCTCAATCAGCCCCAGCATTTT. Translating it yields CASRLGPLNQPQHF.

This clonotype has only a few counts. The rearrangement joins TRBV10-3 to TRBJ1-3, with D possibly matching TRBD1 (6 bases). Germline loops: CDR1 ENHRY, CDR2 SYGVKD. The CDR3 has 16 residues. V was shortened by 5 bases and J by 0 bases, with 14 bases between the two germline ends. The CDR3 nucleotides are TGTGCCATCAGTCCACAGGGCGCGATCTCTGGAAACACCATATATTTT. This gives the protein CAISPQGAISGNTIYF.

This clonotype was observed at least ten times. This chain links TRBV7-2 with TRBJ2-2; D is undetermined. This CDR3 has 15 residues. CDR1 is SGHTA and CDR2 is FQGNSA in the germline V gene. The V end was cut by 1 base, the J end by 8 bases, with 14 bases between. CDR3 nucleotides: TGTGCCAGCAGCTTAGTGTCCAGGCTTAGGGGGGAGCTGTTTTTT. This encodes CASSLVSRLRGELFF.

This clonotype was found many times. The V gene is TRBV15, the J gene TRBJ2-1; unclear D gene. Trimming left V 0 bases short and J 6 bases short, with 12 bases between. Per the germline V gene, CDR1 is LNHNV and CDR2 is YYDKDF (reference sequence). The CDR3 is made up of 15 amino acids. CDR3 DNA sequence: TGTGCCACCAGCAGAGAGGGCCCTAGGATCAATGAGCAGTTCTTC. Residues: CATSREGPRINEQFF.

This clonotype was seen more than once but under ten times. This sequence joins TRBV6-2 or TRBV6-3 and TRBJ1-1; TRBD1 matches at 9 bases. Germline lookup yields CDR1 MNHEY and CDR2 SVGEGT. J was trimmed by 11 bases and V by 6 bases; bases with no gene match: 7. The CDR3 is made up of 12 amino acids. In nucleotides, the CDR3 is TGTGCCAGCAGAGACCCCGACAGGGGGGCTTTCTTT. Translated: CASRDPDRGAFF.

This clonotype was observed a few times. The V gene is TRBV7-9, the J gene TRBJ1-1, with D perhaps matching TRBD1 (5 bases). The CDR3 has 16 residues. Trimming took 4 bases from V and 4 from J, leaving 19 bases between them. Per the germline V gene, CDR1 is SEHNR and CDR2 is FQNEAQ (reference sequence). DNA of the CDR3: TGTGCCAGCAGCTCGACAGTAGGGGTCGGGGGCACTGAAGCTTTCTTT. Encoded protein: CASSSTVGVGGTEAFF.

This clonotype came up many times. V usage is TRBV4-2 and J usage is TRBJ2-1; D call uncertain. CDR1 and CDR2 (germline): LGHNA, YNFKEQ. V was pared by 0 bases and J by 3 bases, with 9 bases between. The CDR3 is 15 amino acids. The CDR3 nucleotides read TGTGCCAGCAGCCAAGAGGCTCACGACTACAATGAGCAGTTCTTC. Protein: CASSQEAHDYNEQFF.

This chain connects TRBV7-9 to TRBJ2-7; tentative D call: TRBD1 (5 bases). The V and J ends lost 2 bases and 3 bases respectively, with 17 bases between them. CDR1 and CDR2 from the germline V gene are SEHNR and FQNEAQ (reference sequence). The CDR3 totals 16 residues. Here the CDR3 DNA reads TGTGCCAGCAGCTTAACGTCGACAGTTCAGGGCTACGAGCAGTACTTC. Its translation: CASSLTSTVQGYEQYF.

This chain joins TRBV27 and TRBJ2-2, with D possibly being TRBD1 or TRBD2 (6 bases each). CDR3 length equals 17 residues. CDR1 and CDR2 (germline): MNHEY, SMNVEV (reference sequence). V dropped 2 bases and J dropped 1 base, with 14 bases sitting between them. The CDR3 DNA follows: TGTGCCAGCAGTTTAAGGGGGAGGACTTGGAACACCGGGGAGCTGTTTTTT. This sequence encodes CASSLRGRTWNTGELFF.

This clonotype was seen many times. The rearrangement links TRBV7-9 to TRBJ2-2; no firm D call. The length of the CDR3 is 15 residues. Trimming shortened V by 2 bases and J by 0 bases, and 7 bases separated the two germline ends. Germline V gene sequence: CDR1 SEHNR, CDR2 FQNEAQ (reference sequence). CDR3 region: CASSLRTANTGELFF. In DNA, the CDR3 is TGTGCCAGCAGCTTAAGGACGGCGAACACCGGGGAGCTGTTTTTT.